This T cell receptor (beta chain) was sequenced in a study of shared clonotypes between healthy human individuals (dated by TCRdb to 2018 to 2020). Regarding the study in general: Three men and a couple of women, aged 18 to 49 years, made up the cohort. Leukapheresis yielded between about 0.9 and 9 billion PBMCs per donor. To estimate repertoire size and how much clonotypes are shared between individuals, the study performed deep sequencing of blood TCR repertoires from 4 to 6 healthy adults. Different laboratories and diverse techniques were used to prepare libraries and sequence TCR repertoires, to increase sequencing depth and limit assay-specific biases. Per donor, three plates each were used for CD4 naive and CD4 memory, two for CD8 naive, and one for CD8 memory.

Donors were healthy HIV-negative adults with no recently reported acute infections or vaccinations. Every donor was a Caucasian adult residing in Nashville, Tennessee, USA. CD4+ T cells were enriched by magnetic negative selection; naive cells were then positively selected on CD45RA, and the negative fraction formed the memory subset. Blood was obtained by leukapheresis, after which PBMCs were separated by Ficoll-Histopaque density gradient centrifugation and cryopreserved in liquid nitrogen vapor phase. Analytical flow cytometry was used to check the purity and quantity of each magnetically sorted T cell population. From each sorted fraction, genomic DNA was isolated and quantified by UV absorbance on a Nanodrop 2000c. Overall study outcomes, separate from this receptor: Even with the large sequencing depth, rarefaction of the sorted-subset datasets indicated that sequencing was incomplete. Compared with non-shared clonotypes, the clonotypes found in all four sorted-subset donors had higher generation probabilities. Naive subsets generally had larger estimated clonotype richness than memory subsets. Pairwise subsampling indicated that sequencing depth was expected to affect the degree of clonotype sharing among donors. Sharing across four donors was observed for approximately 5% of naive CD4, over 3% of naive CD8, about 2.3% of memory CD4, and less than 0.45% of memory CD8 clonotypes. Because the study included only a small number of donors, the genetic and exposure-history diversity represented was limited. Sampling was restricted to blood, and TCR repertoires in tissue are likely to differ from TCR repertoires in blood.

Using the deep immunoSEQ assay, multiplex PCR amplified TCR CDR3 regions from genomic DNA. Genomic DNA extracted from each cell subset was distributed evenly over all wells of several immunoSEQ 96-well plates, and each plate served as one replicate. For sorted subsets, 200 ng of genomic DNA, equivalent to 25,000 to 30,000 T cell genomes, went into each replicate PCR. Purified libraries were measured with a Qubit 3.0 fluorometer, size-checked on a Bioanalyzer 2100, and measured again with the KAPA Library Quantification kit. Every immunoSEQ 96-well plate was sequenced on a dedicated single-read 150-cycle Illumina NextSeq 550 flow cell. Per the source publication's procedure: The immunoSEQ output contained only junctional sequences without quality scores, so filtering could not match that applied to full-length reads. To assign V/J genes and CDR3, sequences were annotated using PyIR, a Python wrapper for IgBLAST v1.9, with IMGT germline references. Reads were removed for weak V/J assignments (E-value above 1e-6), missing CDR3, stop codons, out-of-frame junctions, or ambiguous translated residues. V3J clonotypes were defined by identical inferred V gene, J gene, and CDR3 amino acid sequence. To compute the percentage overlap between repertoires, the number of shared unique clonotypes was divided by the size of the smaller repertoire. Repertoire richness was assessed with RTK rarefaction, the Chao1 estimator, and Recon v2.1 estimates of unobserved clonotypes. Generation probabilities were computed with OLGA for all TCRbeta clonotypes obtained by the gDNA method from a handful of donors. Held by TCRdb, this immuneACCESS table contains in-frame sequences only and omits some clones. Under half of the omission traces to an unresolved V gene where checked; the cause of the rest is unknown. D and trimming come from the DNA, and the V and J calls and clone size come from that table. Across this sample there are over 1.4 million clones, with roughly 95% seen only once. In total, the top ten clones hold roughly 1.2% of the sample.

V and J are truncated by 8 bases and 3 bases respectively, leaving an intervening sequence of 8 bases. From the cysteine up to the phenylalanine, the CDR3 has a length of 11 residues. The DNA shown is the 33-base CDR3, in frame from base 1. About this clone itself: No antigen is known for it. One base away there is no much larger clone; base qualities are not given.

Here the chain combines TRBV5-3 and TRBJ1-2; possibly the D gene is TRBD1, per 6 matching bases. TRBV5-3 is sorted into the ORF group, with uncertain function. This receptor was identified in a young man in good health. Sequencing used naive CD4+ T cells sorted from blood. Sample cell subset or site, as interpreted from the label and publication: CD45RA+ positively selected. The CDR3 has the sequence CARAGDYGYTF. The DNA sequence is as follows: TGTGCCAGGGCAGGGGACTATGGCTACACCTTC.